This TCR beta chain derives from a study of beta chain features in type 1 diabetes. Study summary: Sorted cell examination encompassed approximately 110 million cells across all samples. Overall study findings and caveats: Overrepresentation of cells with high TCR expression could result from cDNA sequencing. VDJ junctions from patients with type 1 diabetes contained fewer insertions and more deletions. TCRB CDR3 length was moderately but significantly reduced in all four CD4+ subsets of Type 1 diabetes patients.

Worth noting for this clone: Its matching antigen is unknown.

Expressed TCRB transcripts were sequenced because the entire RNA isolate underwent reverse transcription. Repertoires were generated with immunoSEQ multiplex PCR, while TCRdb's copy carries only in-frame clones and drops some. The repertoire includes 150,000 to 200,000 clones, 6.5% to 8.5% of them detected once, and more than 0.5% sits in the top ten. The CDR3 runs to 14 residues. V lost 5 bases and J 4 bases, leaving 12 bases between the germline ends. In germline, CDR1 is SGHNT, CDR2 YYREEE (reference sequence). A CD45RO/CCR7/CD25/CD127/CD95/CD27 panel sorted naive, central memory, regulatory and stem cell-like memory CD4+ cells.

The chain joins TRBV5-4 to TRBJ1-4; D possibly corresponds to TRBD1 (6 bases). The receptor was isolated from a young woman with type 1 diabetes. Material: central memory CD4+ T cells from blood. The CDR3 loop reads CASSSGAVNEKLFF. The CDR3, as DNA: TGTGCCAGCAGTTCAGGGGCGGTTAATGAAAAACTGTTTTTT.